The T cell receptor beta chain under discussion was sequenced for a study of blood T cells in healthy people across ages (dated by TCRdb to the mid-2010s). Regarding the complete study: Template switching captured roughly one uniquely barcoded TCR beta cDNA molecule per two T cells in model experiments. The study measured age-related changes in TCR beta repertoire diversity using deep sequencing normalized with unique cDNA molecular identifiers. Donors were grouped into four age groups: young (average 16 years), middle-aged (roughly 40), aged (around 62) and long-lived (approximately 82). Donors of different ages were randomly distributed across sequencing lanes to avoid experimental bias. The study analyzed two additional independent replicas of 1 million unique cDNA reads from the same blood draw for two donors, one aged 18 to 30 and one aged 80 or older.

This clonotype was recorded at least ten times. Its antigen target is currently unknown. Base-call qualities are not available, and no considerably larger clone is one nucleotide away. Paper-wide results and their limitations: Observed TCR beta diversity correlated strongly with the percentage of naive T cells measured by flow cytometry. Bulk unsorted PBMC profiling prevented conclusive comparison of naive and antigen-experienced compartments. The long-lived group showed more naive CD4+ T cells, fewer expanded clones and increased TCR diversity than the aged group, suggesting age selection. As age increased, observed TCR beta diversity per million T cells dropped in a roughly linear way, and a significant reduction was already evident by age around 41. Total diversity estimates from one million sequenced T cells were considered lower bounds and underestimates. Donor CMV infection status was unknown, potentially confounding age-related changes in expanded clonotypes.

The method was 5' RACE. TCRdb shows the sequencer as Illumina HiSeq 2500. The second PCR ran for roughly 7 to 12 cycles and used a J-beta primer mix along with a sample-barcoded 5' primer. A unique molecular identifier was introduced onto each TCR beta cDNA molecule by a template-switch 5' adaptor carrying 12 random nucleotides. At least 3 million CDR3-containing paired-end reads were obtained from each sample. First-strand cDNA was synthesized from all RNA with the Mint cDNA synthesis kit, primed by a TRBC-specific oligonucleotide. Following uracil-DNA glycosylase treatment, a first 18-cycle PCR with universal primers M1SS and BC2_uni_R was performed on all cDNA. Processing in the source paper ran as follows. For normalization, 1 million high-quality reads were randomly selected from each sample, with every read carrying a distinct molecular identifier. Reads sharing molecular identifiers were discarded rather than binned into consensus sequences. MiTCR, set to a Q25 quality threshold and the strictest error-elimination algorithm, was used for CDR3 identification, clonotype clustering and error correction. A nonparametric unseen species model with Euler transformation was used to estimate a lower bound on total TCR beta diversity. Starting from the raw public reads, TCRdb applied fastp trimming at Q25, assembled clones with MiXCR and retained in-frame beta chains. Records with the same CDR3 protein are collapsed into one entry carrying the most frequent genes and DNA. These V and J calls derive from TCRdb rather than the authors' analysis. Counted in this sample were roughly 700,000 distinct CDR3 sequences; 32% of them appeared once. The ten largest clones add up to over 15% of the sample.

Systemically healthy Caucasian individuals from Russia, over 30 in total and aged roughly 6 to 100 years, were included as donors. Approximately 11 milliliters of peripheral blood were drawn from each donor into EDTA-treated Vacutainer tubes. Ficoll-Paque density-gradient centrifugation was used to isolate PBMCs, with at least 7 million per sample. Trizol reagent was used to extract total RNA from PBMCs, with at least 5.5 micrograms per sample. For every donor, an aliquot of PBMCs went through flow cytometry to measure the percentages of naive CD45RAhigh/CD27high T cells. Its CDR3 holds 15 amino acids, cysteine through phenylalanine. Left in the record is the CDR3 DNA by itself, 45 bases read in frame from the first base. The germline V gene encodes CDR1 SGHDT and CDR2 YYEEEE. Trimming takes 4 bases off V and 6 bases off J; junction bases not matched to a gene: 6.

The chain is made from TRBV5-6 and TRBJ2-3; the junction holds 12 bases that match TRBD2. The receptor was derived from a woman older than 75 in good health. Donor details come from another sample of the same person, matched by shared clones. The sequencing input was blood. The DNA is TGTGCCAGCAGCGGGCTAGCGGGGGGGTCTGATACGCAGTATTTT. It encodes CASSGLAGGSDTQYF.